This T cell receptor (beta chain) emerged from a study of response to subunit inactivated influenza vaccine. The study's findings and limits: Authors suggested each seasonal flu vaccination may recruit only limited numbers of new T cells.

TCRdb analysed the RT-PCR reads with MiXCR anew, one entry per CDR3 protein. This sample has roughly 170,000 distinct CDR3 sequences, with about 9.3% found just once. Notes on this clonotype: Its antigen remains unidentified.

This sequence originates from a man aged 50 to 59 who received an inactivated influenza vaccine. The sequenced sample was non-naive T cells sorted from PBMCs, obtained on the day of vaccination.

CDR3 in DNA: TGTGCCAGCAGCTTATACAGTATGGGTGAGCAGTACTTC. It yields the protein CASSLYSMGEQYF. V is TRBV13 and J is TRBJ2-7; D unclear. With 2 bases removed from V and 7 bases from J, the gap between germline ends came to 12 bases. This CDR3 is built from 13 residues. Germline V CDR1 and CDR2: PRHDT, FYEKMQ (reference sequence).